One and the same sample provided the 18 T cell receptor beta chains below, sequenced in a study of cytomegalovirus exposure and HLA in healthy donors. The primer mix had 60 Vbeta and 13 Jbeta primers. Generated by immunoSEQ multiplex PCR, the TCRdb table keeps only in-frame clones and is missing some. The sample yields 95,000 to 150,000 clones, around 82% seen once. The sequencing input was PBMCs. All receptors come from a man in his forties in good health and CMV-seronegative.

This clone was detected a few times. The chain is built from TRBV30 and TRBJ1-1; perhaps TRBD1 as D (5 bases). The V end was cut by 4 bases, the J end by 0 bases, with 9 bases between. This CDR3 has 13 residues. Germline CDR1 reads GTSNPN; CDR2 reads SVGIG (reference sequence). DNA for the CDR3: TGTGCCTGGATTGAGGACATGAACACTGAAGCTTTCTTT. Translated, it gives CAWIEDMNTEAFF.

This clone was recorded a few times. This chain links TRBV5-6 with TRBJ2-5, with 7 bases lining up with TRBD1. CDR1 and CDR2 (germline): SGHDT, YYEEEE. The V segment lost 4 bases and the J segment 0 bases; nucleotides outside the gene matches: 3. The CDR3 extends over 14 amino acids. The chain's CDR3 is CASSTGTDQETQYF. CDR3 DNA: TGTGCCAGCAGCACCGGGACAGACCAAGAGACCCAGTACTTC.

CDR3: CASSDNRDRGSKTQYF. For the CDR3, the DNA is TGTGCCAGCAGCGACAACCGGGACAGGGGCTCGAAGACCCAGTACTTC. This rearrangement joins TRBV9 to TRBJ2-5; 10 nucleotides align to TRBD1. The V segment lost 3 bases and the J segment 6 bases; nucleotides outside the gene matches: 11. Germline V CDR1 and CDR2: SGDLS, YYNGEE. The CDR3 extends over 16 amino acids.

The chain recombines TRBV7-9 with TRBJ1-1; no clear D. The ends were cut back, 2 bases at V and 4 bases at J, with 5 bases in the middle. The CDR3 extends over 12 amino acids. From germline, CDR1 is SEHNR and CDR2 FQNEAQ (reference sequence). The CDR3 loop is CASSLSFTEAFF. The DNA for the CDR3 is TGTGCCAGCAGCTTATCGTTCACTGAAGCTTTCTTT.

The chain combines TRBV4-2 with TRBJ2-7; D may be TRBD1 (6 bases). Germline lookup yields CDR1 LGHNA and CDR2 YNFKEQ. V lost 0 bases, J lost 1 base, and 10 bases lay in between. This CDR3 has 15 amino acids. The CDR3 loop reads CASSQEGTQSYEQYF. The CDR3 DNA reads as TGTGCCAGCAGCCAAGAGGGGACACAATCCTACGAGCAGTACTTC.

The J gene is TRBJ2-5, the V gene TRBV6-6; 7 bases fit TRBD2. The DNA end lines up better with TRBJ2-7; the J call may be wrong. CDR1 and CDR2 from the germline V gene are MNHNY and SVGAGI (reference sequence). The CDR3 has 14 residues. CDR3 region: CASSDLGGFGEQYF. The CDR3 DNA follows: TGTGCCAGCAGTGACCTGGGGGGGTTCGGCGAGCAGTACTTC.

This clone came up once. Germline and junction disagree at one end, which may indicate a read error. Other DNA sequences from this sample encode an identical CDR3 as well. This chain uses TRBV18 with TRBJ2-7; possibly TRBD1 for D (6 bases). The length of the CDR3 is 12 residues. Germline CDR1 is KGHSH and CDR2 is LQKENI. The CDR3 loop is CASSLQGPEQYF. CDR3 bases: TGCGCCAGCTCACTACAGGGACCCGAGCAGTACTTC.

The count of this clone is one. The rearrangement links TRBV2 to TRBJ1-1, with a tentative D call TRBD1 (6 bases). With 5 bases removed from V and 1 base from J, the gap between germline ends came to 11 bases. The CDR3 contains 14 residues. CDR1 is SNHLY and CDR2 is FYNNEI in the germline V gene. CDR3 residues: CASSWGTPNTEAFF. For the CDR3, the DNA is TGTGCCAGCAGTTGGGGGACACCGAACACTGAAGCTTTCTTT. The whole variable domain, remainder taken from reference TRBV2 and TRBJ1-1, is EPEVTQTPSHQVTQMGQEVILRCVPISNHLYFYWYRQILGQKVEFLVSFYNNEISEKSEIFDDQFSVERPDGSNFTLKIRSTKLEDSAMYFCASSWGTPNTEAFFGQGTRLTVV.

This CDR3 is CASSLAGTPDSGNTIYF. The CDR3 coding sequence is TGTGCCAGCAGCTTGGCGGGGACACCCGACTCTGGAAACACCATATATTTT. V is TRBV5-6 and J is TRBJ1-3, with D tentatively TRBD1 (6 bases). The germline V and J ends were trimmed by 0 bases and 0 bases, with 13 bases remaining between them. The germline V gene has CDR1 SGHDT and CDR2 YYEEEE. The CDR3 loop spans 17 amino acids.

In its sample, this clone was seen a few times. The chain couples TRBV7-9 to TRBJ2-1, with D perhaps matching TRBD2 (7 bases). Trimming took 1 base from V and 4 from J, leaving 11 bases between them. The CDR3 totals 15 residues. Germline assignment: CDR1 SEHNR and CDR2 FQNEAQ (reference sequence). The CDR3 spells CASSLDGGRYNEQFF. Here the CDR3 DNA reads TGTGCCAGCAGCTTAGACGGGGGGCGATACAATGAGCAGTTCTTC.

This sequence joins TRBV5-1 and TRBJ2-7; 9 positions agree with TRBD1. Germline CDR1 reads SGHRS; CDR2 reads YFSETQ. CDR3 length equals 15 residues. Germline trimming cut 1 base from V and 6 bases from J; bases unmatched to any gene: 8. Here the CDR3 DNA reads TGCGCCAGCAGCTTGCGGGACAGGGTTTTGGGCGAGCAGTACTTC. Its protein product is CASSLRDRVLGEQYF. Looking up the rest from reference TRBV5-1 and TRBJ2-7 gives the full variable domain: KAGVTQTPRYLIKTRGQQVTLSCSPISGHRSVSWYQQTPGQGLQFLFEYFSETQRNKGNFPGRFSGRQFSNSRSEMNVSTLELGDSALYLCASSLRDRVLGEQYFGPGTRLTVT.

The CDR3 reads CASTHGTGVFYGYTF. The CDR3 nucleotides are TGTGCCAGCACCCACGGGACAGGGGTTTTCTATGGCTACACCTTC. The rearrangement links TRBV7-9 to TRBJ1-2, with 10 bases aligning to TRBD1. V shed 7 bases and J 4 bases; nucleotides not matched to a gene: 9. In germline, CDR1 is SEHNR, CDR2 FQNEAQ (reference sequence). This CDR3 is built from 15 residues. The full variable domain, rest sourced from reference TRBV7-9 and TRBJ1-2, is DTGVSQNPRHKITKRGQNVTFRCDPISEHNRLYWYRQTLGQGPEFLTYFQNEAQLEKSRLLSDRFSAERPKGSFSTLEIQRTEQGDSAMYLCASTHGTGVFYGYTFGSGTRLTVV.

The V call is TRBV18, the J call TRBJ2-7, with 7 positions matching TRBD2. Germline loops: CDR1 KGHSH, CDR2 LQKENI. The CDR3 length is 12 residues. The junction had 4 bases not matched to a gene; V was cut back by 4 bases and J by 7 bases. In nucleotides, the CDR3 is TGTGCCAGCTCACGCAGGGAGGGGGAGCAGTACTTC. Translation: CASSRREGEQYF.

The sample holds a few counts of this clone. Here the CDR3 DNA reads TGTGCCAGCAGCTTCGGGTCGGGTGGAAACACCATATATTTT. This codes for CASSFGSGGNTIYF. This rearrangement joins TRBV7-2 to TRBJ1-3; D remains ambiguous. This CDR3 is 14 amino acids long. Per germline, CDR1 SGHTA and CDR2 FQGNSA. Between the trimmed V and J ends, which lost 3 bases and 3 bases, there was a span of 9 bases.

This clone appeared once. The chain is built from TRBV12-5 and TRBJ2-7, with D unclear. V shed 5 bases and J shed 2 bases, with 7 bases lying between them. CDR1 is LGHNT and CDR2 is FRNRAP in the germline V gene. The CDR3 spans 12 residues. This CDR3 is CASGELPYEQYF. The CDR3 DNA sequence: TGTGCTAGTGGTGAGTTACCCTACGAGCAGTACTTC.

V is TRBV4-1 and J is TRBJ2-2; the D gene is possibly TRBD2 (5 bases). Trimming took 1 base from V and 3 from J, leaving 6 bases between them. Germline V gives CDR1 MGHRA, CDR2 YSYEKL. The length of the CDR3 is 14 residues. CDR3 region: CASSQVRDTGELFF. CDR3 in DNA: TGCGCCAGCAGCCAAGTGCGGGACACCGGGGAGCTGTTTTTT.

This chain joins TRBV5-6 and TRBJ1-2, with D tentatively TRBD1 (5 bases). Trimming cost V 0 bases and J 9 bases, with 12 bases left between them. This CDR3 is built from 13 residues. CDR1 SGHDT and CDR2 YYEEEE come from the germline V gene. CDR3 residues: CASSLAVQDRYTF. In DNA, the CDR3 is TGTGCCAGCAGCTTGGCCGTACAGGACCGCTACACCTTC.

The gene calls are TRBV9 and TRBJ2-1, with D possibly being TRBD2 (5 bases). Germline V lookup: CDR1 SGDLS, CDR2 YYNGEE. This CDR3 has 13 residues. V was cut by 4 bases and J by 2 bases, with 7 bases left in between. The CDR3, as DNA: TGTGCCAGCAGCACTAGAACCTACAATGAGCAGTTCTTC. This gives the protein CASSTRTYNEQFF.